What follows are 26 T cell receptor beta chains derived from one specimen sequenced in a study of T cell repertoires in MIS-A myocarditis. TCRdb keeps only in-frame clones here, not all; method: immunoSEQ multiplex PCR. The table lists around 6,000 clones, 78% of them singletons, with less than 65% in the top ten. What was sequenced was interventricular septum heart tissue obtained at autopsy. All receptors derive from a man aged 18 to 30 with fulminant myocarditis from multisystem inflammatory syndrome in adults (MIS-A) after COVID-19.

V is TRBV5-1 and J is TRBJ1-1; the D gene is possibly TRBD1 (6 bases). Germline V gene sequence: CDR1 SGHRS, CDR2 YFSETQ. V gave up 3 bases and J gave up 2 bases, with 17 bases separating them. The length of the CDR3 is 16 residues. DNA of the CDR3: TGCGCCAGCAGCTCACCCCGGACAGAGCTAAACACTGAAGCTTTCTTT. Translating gives CASSSPRTELNTEAFF. Drawing the rest from reference TRBV5-1 and TRBJ1-1, the complete variable domain is KAGVTQTPRYLIKTRGQQVTLSCSPISGHRSVSWYQQTPGQGLQFLFEYFSETQRNKGNFPGRFSGRQFSNSRSEMNVSTLELGDSALYLCASSSPRTELNTEAFFGQGTRLTVV.

The rearrangement joins TRBV6-6 to TRBJ2-3; D call uncertain. This CDR3 has 12 amino acids. CDR1 is MNHNY, CDR2 SVGAGI, per germline (reference sequence). The V gene lost 6 bases and the J gene lost 4 bases, with 8 bases spanning the gap. The CDR3 sequence: CASSLLSDTQYF. The CDR3 coding sequence is TGTGCCAGCAGCCTCCTTTCAGATACGCAGTATTTT.

This clone was recorded once. The chain carries TRBV2 and TRBJ2-5, with a tentative D call TRBD1 (6 bases). Germline V gene data show CDR1 as SNHLY and CDR2 as FYNNEI. The CDR3 sequence is 14 residues long. V dropped 6 bases and J dropped 2 bases, with 13 bases sitting between them. CDR3 sequence (DNA): TGTGCCAGCAGCCTGATTACAGGGCAAGAGACCCAGTACTTC. This codes for CASSLITGQETQYF.

The chain recombines TRBV18 with TRBJ1-6; no definite D call. CDR1 KGHSH and CDR2 LQKENI come from the germline V gene. The CDR3 is 12 residues long. Trimming left V 3 bases short and J 9 bases short, with 6 bases between. The CDR3 is CASSPGISPLHF. CDR3 nucleotide sequence: TGTGCCAGCTCACCTGGGATTTCACCCCTCCACTTT.

The chain recombines TRBV24-1 with TRBJ2-7; D is uncertain. CDR1 and CDR2 from the germline V gene are KGHDR and SFDVKD. The V and J ends lost 2 bases and 3 bases respectively, with 7 bases between them. CDR3 size: 13 residues. The DNA of the CDR3 is TGTGCCACCAGTGATTCCGACCGCTACGAGCAGTACTTC. As protein: CATSDSDRYEQYF.

The chain recombines TRBV9 with TRBJ2-1; a possible D gene is TRBD2 (6 bases). V dropped 4 bases and J dropped 4 bases, with 18 bases sitting between them. Germline V gene sequence: CDR1 SGDLS, CDR2 YYNGEE. The CDR3 is 16 residues long. The CDR3 loop is CASSYFGNSGYNEQFF. The CDR3 DNA sequence: TGTGCCAGCAGCTATTTCGGTAATAGCGGTTACAATGAGCAGTTCTTC.

V usage is TRBV18 and J usage is TRBJ1-3; D is unclear. Germline-derived CDR1 and CDR2 are KGHSH and LQKENI. Trimming shortened V by 3 bases and J by 3 bases, and 12 bases separated the two germline ends. CDR3 length equals 15 residues. The CDR3 reads CASSPTTTIGNTIYF. In nucleotides, the CDR3 is TGTGCCAGCTCACCGACGACAACTATTGGAAACACCATATATTTT.

V is TRBV10-2 and J is TRBJ2-7, with D maybe TRBD1 (5 bases). V was clipped by 3 bases and J by 7 bases, with 13 bases between them. The germline CDR1 and CDR2 sequences are WSHSY and SAAADI. The CDR3 contains 13 residues. The CDR3 DNA sequence: TGCGCCAGCAGTGAAATGAACAGGCGGGAGCAGTACTTC. Protein product: CASSEMNRREQYF.

This clone occurred a few times. This chain connects TRBV11-3 to TRBJ2-7; D gene uncertain. Germline V gives CDR1 SGHNT, CDR2 YENEEA. This CDR3 is 14 amino acids long. The V end was cut by 1 base, the J end by 6 bases, with 13 bases between. The CDR3 coding sequence is TGTGCCAGCAGCTTAGGAGGCCTCCTAAGCGAGCAGTACTTC. This codes for CASSLGGLLSEQYF.

This chain connects TRBV5-6 to TRBJ2-1, with D tentatively TRBD2 (6 bases). Germline lookup yields CDR1 SGHDT and CDR2 YYEEEE. The CDR3 loop spans 13 amino acids. The germline V and J ends were trimmed by 3 bases and 3 bases, with 7 bases remaining between them. CDR3 nucleotide sequence: TGTGCCAGCAGCTCGGACTACTACAATGAGCAGTTCTTC. It codes for CASSSDYYNEQFF.

Here the CDR3 DNA reads TGTGCCAGCAGCCTAGTGATCCCCCCTAGCGGTTACACAGATACGCAGTATTTT. It encodes CASSLVIPPSGYTDTQYF. The V and J genes are TRBV5-4 and TRBJ2-3; 7 bases match TRBD2. Trimming at V came to 4 bases and at J to 2 bases, leaving 16 bases not matched to a gene. In germline, CDR1 is SGHNT, CDR2 YYREEE (reference sequence). The CDR3 contains 18 residues. Full variable domain (outside the CDR3, taken from reference TRBV5-4 and TRBJ2-3): ETGVTQSPTHLIKTRGQQVTLRCSSQSGHNTVSWYQQALGQGPQFIFQYYREEENGRGNFPPRFSGLQFPNYSSELNVNALELDDSALYLCASSLVIPPSGYTDTQYFGPGTRLTVL.

In its sample, this clone was seen a few times. The rearrangement joins TRBV28 to TRBJ1-2, with 7 bases matching TRBD1. Per germline, CDR1 MDHEN and CDR2 SYDVKM. The CDR3 has 13 amino acids. The junction had 6 bases not matched to a gene; V was cut back by 8 bases and J by 3 bases. The CDR3 reads CASLDRADYGYTF. Written as DNA, the CDR3 is TGTGCCAGCTTAGACAGGGCCGACTATGGCTACACCTTC.

The chain carries TRBV7-2 and TRBJ2-5; D gene unclear. Between the trimmed V and J ends, which lost 1 base and 5 bases, there was a span of 5 bases. The germline CDR1 and CDR2 sequences are SGHTA and FQGNSA. CDR3 length: 12 amino acids. CDR3 DNA: TGTGCCAGCAGCTTAGGCACTGAGACCCAGTACTTC. Translated: CASSLGTETQYF.

This sequence joins TRBV7-3 and TRBJ1-1; D might be TRBD1 (5 bases). The CDR3 has 13 amino acids. Germline CDR1 SGHTA, CDR2 FQGTGA. Trimming pared 6 bases from V and 6 bases from J, leaving 14 bases between. The CDR3 reads CASRTALISEAFF. The CDR3 nucleotides are TGTGCCAGCAGGACAGCTTTGATATCTGAAGCTTTCTTT.

The chain carries TRBV5-1 and TRBJ1-2, with TRBD1 identical over 8 bases. Germline assignment: CDR1 SGHRS and CDR2 YFSETQ. V gave up 0 bases and J gave up 6 bases; unmatched junction bases: 7. The CDR3 length is 15 residues. The CDR3 region has the DNA TGCGCCAGCAGCTTGGCAAGGCAGGGGGCAGATGGCTACACCTTC. It translates to CASSLARQGADGYTF. The complete variable domain, with remaining parts taken from reference TRBV5-1 and TRBJ1-2, reads KAGVTQTPRYLIKTRGQQVTLSCSPISGHRSVSWYQQTPGQGLQFLFEYFSETQRNKGNFPGRFSGRQFSNSRSEMNVSTLELGDSALYLCASSLARQGADGYTFGSGTRLTVV.

V gene TRBV28 combines with J gene TRBJ2-3; no definite D call. This CDR3 spans 14 amino acids. Between the trimmed V and J ends, which lost 5 bases and 2 bases, there was a span of 11 bases. Germline assignment: CDR1 MDHEN and CDR2 SYDVKM. DNA of the CDR3: TGTGCCAGCAGTAACAACGGCAACACAGATACGCAGTATTTT. It translates to CASSNNGNTDTQYF.

CDR3 in amino acids: CAWEPGLATYEQYF. In DNA, the CDR3 is TGTGCCTGGGAACCGGGACTAGCAACCTACGAGCAGTACTTC. The rearrangement joins TRBV30 to TRBJ2-7, with 9 nucleotides matching TRBD2. Germline values: CDR1 GTSNPN, CDR2 SVGIG (reference sequence). V trimming: 5 bases; J trimming: 2 bases; junction bases outside the gene matches: 7. The CDR3 length is 14 residues.

This chain connects TRBV5-1 to TRBJ2-5, with 8 bases aligning to TRBD2. The V gene's germline CDR1 is SGHRS and CDR2 YFSETQ. The CDR3 has 14 residues. V gave up 7 bases and J gave up 1 base; unmatched junction bases: 6. As DNA, the CDR3 is TGCGCCAGCTCTGAAAGCGGGGGCCAAGAGACCCAGTACTTC. Amino acids: CASSESGGQETQYF.

This rearrangement joins TRBV30 to TRBJ1-2, with D possibly matching TRBD1 (6 bases). The CDR3 consists of 14 residues. Germline V gene lookup returns CDR1 GTSNPN and CDR2 SVGIG (reference sequence). Trimming removed 2 bases at V and 3 bases at J, with 13 bases between. CDR3 amino acids: CAWSHPGQYYGYTF. Here the CDR3 DNA reads TGTGCCTGGAGTCATCCCGGACAGTACTATGGCTACACCTTC. Based on the CDR3 plus reference TRBV30 and TRBJ1-2, the full variable domain is SQTIHQWPATLVQPVGSPLSLECTVEGTSNPNLYWYRQAAGRGLQLLFYSVGIGQISSEVPQNLSASRPQDRQFILSSKKLLLSDSGFYLCAWSHPGQYYGYTFGSGTRLTVV.

The rearrangement uses TRBV6-5 and TRBJ1-2, with D perhaps matching TRBD1 (6 bases). CDR3 length: 12 amino acids. Germline lookup yields CDR1 MNHEY and CDR2 SVGAGI. Trimming stripped 3 bases from V and 7 bases from J, with 9 bases between. CDR3 in DNA: TGTGCCAGCAGTTATGGGGACACTGGCTACACCTTC. It specifies CASSYGDTGYTF.

The V gene is TRBV19, the J gene TRBJ2-5; 9 bases map to TRBD1. CDR3 length equals 16 residues. V shed 6 bases and J 5 bases; nucleotides not matched to a gene: 13. CDR1 is LNHDA and CDR2 is SQIVND in the germline V gene (reference sequence). In DNA form, the CDR3 reads TGTGCCAGTAGCATTGGGACGGGACAGGGTGCGGAGACCCAGTACTTC. Protein sequence: CASSIGTGQGAETQYF.

The genes are TRBV19 and TRBJ1-5; D might be TRBD1 (6 bases). The CDR3 runs 13 residues. V lost 5 bases, J lost 4 bases, and 9 bases lay in between. Germline V gene lookup returns CDR1 LNHDA and CDR2 SQIVND (reference sequence). CDR3 loop: CASSADRNQPQHF. CDR3 bases: TGTGCCAGTAGTGCCGACAGGAATCAGCCCCAGCATTTT.

The chain joins TRBV6-1 to TRBJ1-1; 8 bases are a match to TRBD1. CDR1 and CDR2 (germline): MNHNS, SASEGT. The V gene end was trimmed by 0 bases and the J gene end by 1 base; junction bases not matched to a gene: 4. The CDR3 consists of 16 residues. The CDR3: CASSEAPTGANTEAFF. As DNA, the CDR3 is TGTGCCAGCAGTGAAGCCCCGACAGGGGCGAACACTGAAGCTTTCTTT.

The V call is TRBV4-1, the J call TRBJ1-1; 12 bases fit TRBD1. V trimming: 0 bases; J trimming: 2 bases; junction bases outside the gene matches: 7. Per germline, CDR1 MGHRA and CDR2 YSYEKL. CDR3 length: 18 amino acids. CDR3 nucleotide sequence: TGCGCCAGCAGCCAAGATGGGACAGGGGGCCCGTTTAACACTGAAGCTTTCTTT. Translation gives CASSQDGTGGPFNTEAFF.

The V call is TRBV5-1, the J call TRBJ1-1, with D maybe TRBD1 (5 bases). The CDR3 has 16 residues. V was pared by 4 bases and J by 0 bases, with 16 bases between. Germline-derived CDR1 and CDR2 are SGHRS and YFSETQ. CDR3 amino acids: CASSIGVGSMNTEAFF. The CDR3 region has the DNA TGCGCCAGCAGCATAGGGGTGGGCAGCATGAACACTGAAGCTTTCTTT.

This clone occurred a few times. The CDR3 is CASARGHPQTNTEAFF. As DNA, the CDR3 is TGTGCTAGTGCCAGAGGACACCCTCAGACGAACACTGAAGCTTTCTTT. The chain couples TRBV12-5 to TRBJ1-1, with TRBD1 as a possible D gene (5 bases). The CDR3 runs 16 residues. The V gene's germline CDR1 is LGHNT and CDR2 FRNRAP. V gave up 7 bases and J gave up 1 base, with 19 bases separating them.